Shown below are 21 T cell receptor beta chains from a single sample sequenced in a study of T cell clonality in common variable immunodeficiency (dated by TCRdb to between 2014 and 2017). Library preparation was by the immunoSEQ multiplex PCR assay. The clones in this table, taken by TCRdb from immuneACCESS, are in-frame only. Not every clone is retained; where verified, under half of the shortfall comes from an unresolved V gene, and the cause of the rest is unknown. With about 66,000 clones recorded, this sample contains no clone counted only once. The leading ten clones occupy approximately 1.6% of the sample. Material: peripheral blood mononuclear cells. All receptors derive from a person aged 18 to 69 in good health.

This clone was picked up many times. The read ends 3 residues shy of where the CDR3 ends; the end is completed using the germline J gene. The chain recombines TRBV7-9 with TRBJ2-1; TRBD2 aligns across 7 bases. Germline loops: CDR1 SEHNR, CDR2 FQNEAQ (reference sequence). After removal of 5 bases from V and 8 bases from J, the junction contained 12 bases not matched to a gene. This CDR3 contains 15 residues. CDR3 bases read: TGTGCCAGCAGCCCGCCGACTAGCCGGAGTCATGAG. Translated, it gives CASSPPTSRSHE. The full CDR3 protein is CASSPPTSRSHEQFF.

This clone occurred many times. The observed sequence ends 3 residues before the CDR3 terminus, with the missing tail filled in from the germline J gene. V is TRBV29-1 and J is TRBJ1-1; a weak D match, TRBD1 (6 bases). Germline values: CDR1 SQVTM, CDR2 ANQGSEA. The CDR3 length is 13 residues. V was shortened by 5 bases and J by 4 bases, with 14 bases between the two germline ends. The sequenced part of the CDR3 DNA is TGCAGCGTTTCTGAGGGGGAAGGCACTGAA. Translation: CSVSEGEGTE. In full, the CDR3 reads CSVSEGEGTEAFF.

This clone was counted at least ten times. The read ends 3 residues shy of where the CDR3 ends; the end is completed using the germline J gene. This chain connects TRBV12-3 or TRBV12-4 to TRBJ2-1; 10 bases are a match to TRBD2. The CDR3 runs 14 residues. J was trimmed by 4 bases and V by 6 bases; bases with no gene match: 3. The DNA read from the CDR3 is TGTGCCAGCAGCGGGACTAGCGAGTACAATGAG. This translates into CASSGTSEYNE. The complete CDR3 protein is CASSGTSEYNEQFF.

There are many counts of this clone. The read terminates 3 residues ahead of where the CDR3 ends, so the germline J gene completes it. The chain couples TRBV4-1 to TRBJ1-2, with a possible D match to TRBD1 (5 bases). The germline V and J ends were trimmed by 0 bases and 4 bases, with 15 bases remaining between them. Germline V CDR1 and CDR2: MGHRA, YSYEKL. CDR3 length: 16 amino acids. Here the CDR3 reads CASSQDRGAPSYGYTF. The sequenced part of the CDR3 DNA is TGCGCCAGCAGCCAAGATCGAGGGGCGCCATCCTATGGC.

This clone showed up many times. The observed sequence ends 3 residues before the CDR3 terminus, with the missing tail filled in from the germline J gene. This chain connects TRBV19 to TRBJ2-5; TRBD1 matches 9 bases. J gave up 7 bases and V 0 bases, and 9 bases lay outside the gene matches. The CDR3 spans 16 residues. Germline V lookup: CDR1 LNHDA, CDR2 SQIVND (reference sequence). This CDR3 is CASSIDPGTGHRTQYF. Incomplete CDR3 DNA: TGTGCCAGTAGTATAGACCCCGGGACAGGGCACCGGACC.

At least ten counts were recorded for this clone. The read ends 3 residues early relative to the CDR3; the germline J gene fills the gap. J is TRBJ2-2 and V is TRBV20-1; 9 nucleotides match TRBD1. This CDR3 is 15 amino acids long. Germline V lookup: CDR1 DFQATT, CDR2 SNEGSKA (reference sequence). Unmatched junction bases numbered 10, after V lost 6 bases and J lost 5 bases. The CDR3 sequence: CSAPKGDRVTGELFF. CDR3 DNA, as far as it was read: TGCAGTGCCCCGAAAGGGGACAGGGTAACCGGGGAG.

This clone was picked up many times. The read ends 3 residues before the CDR3 terminus; that terminus is restored from the germline J gene. This chain links TRBV30 with TRBJ1-5; TRBD1 agrees at 7 bases. The CDR3 is made up of 14 amino acids. Germline assignment: CDR1 GTSNPN and CDR2 SVGIG (reference sequence). The ends lost 2 bases at V and 4 bases at J; junction bases unmatched: 5. The CDR3 bases that were read are TGTGCCTGGAGTTTCGACAGGGAGAATCAGCCC. Protein product: CAWSFDRENQP. In full, the CDR3 is CAWSFDRENQPQHF.

This clone was recorded at least ten times. The observed sequence ends 3 residues before the CDR3 terminus, with the missing tail filled in from the germline J gene. This chain uses TRBV28 with TRBJ1-4; D is perhaps TRBD1 (6 bases). With 6 bases removed from V and 3 bases from J, the gap between germline ends came to 14 bases. The CDR3 loop spans 15 amino acids. Germline lookup yields CDR1 MDHEN and CDR2 SYDVKM. The CDR3: CASRSPGVANEKLFF. The sequenced CDR3 bases are TGTGCCAGCAGATCTCCAGGGGTCGCTAATGAAAAA.

This clone was picked up many times. The CDR3 end falls 3 residues outside the read, so it is completed with the germline J gene. This chain joins TRBV30 and TRBJ1-5; possibly TRBD1 for D (5 bases). Germline V gives CDR1 GTSNPN, CDR2 SVGIG (reference sequence). The length of the CDR3 is 14 residues. V dropped 0 bases and J dropped 9 bases, with 15 bases sitting between them. The CDR3 reads CAWSVRGTPGPQHF. The part of the CDR3 DNA that was read is TGTGCCTGGAGTGTACGGGGGACCCCGGGGCCC.

This clone was detected ten times or more. The read ends 3 residues early relative to the CDR3; the germline J gene fills the gap. The chain links TRBV30 to TRBJ2-3; D is undetermined. CDR1 and CDR2 (germline): GTSNPN, SVGIG (reference sequence). Trimming shortened V by 1 base and J by 4 bases, and 15 bases separated the two germline ends. CDR3 length: 15 residues. CDR3 DNA, as far as it was read: TGTGCCTGGAGTGGGCTAAGGGTTCAGGCAGATACG. Its protein product is CAWSGLRVQADT. The full CDR3 protein reads CAWSGLRVQADTQYF.

This clone was seen many times. The DNA ends 3 residues before the CDR3 does, and the rest of the CDR3 is filled in from the germline J gene. The chain has TRBV13 and TRBJ2-1; 14 nucleotides align to TRBD2. CDR3 length equals 16 residues. Germline V gives CDR1 PRHDT, CDR2 FYEKMQ (reference sequence). After removal of 5 bases from V and 7 bases from J, the junction contained 7 bases not matched to a gene. CDR3 DNA (partial): TGTGCCAGCAGCGCCGGACTAGCGGGAGGAGGAAATGAG. Protein: CASSAGLAGGGNE. The whole CDR3 sequence reads CASSAGLAGGGNEQFF. The complete variable domain, with remaining parts taken from reference TRBV13 and TRBJ2-1, reads AAGVIQSPRHLIKEKRETATLKCYPIPRHDTVYWYQQGPGQDPQFLISFYEKMQSDKGSIPDRFSAQQFSDYHSELNMSSLELGDSALYFCASSAGLAGGGNEQFFGPGTRLTVL.

This clone was recorded many times. The CDR3 end lies 3 residues beyond the end of the read and is filled in from the germline J gene. The chain uses TRBV5-1 and TRBJ2-3; TRBD2 agrees at 8 bases. The CDR3 runs 17 residues. CDR1 and CDR2 from the germline V gene are SGHRS and YFSETQ. Trimming at V came to 4 bases and at J to 0 bases, leaving 10 bases not matched to a gene. Partial CDR3 DNA: TGCGCCAGCAGCCGGAGGACTAGCAGCACTAGCACAGATACG. Encoded protein: CASSRRTSSTSTDT. The CDR3, in full, reads CASSRRTSSTSTDTQYF.

This clone was detected many times. The CDR3 is cut off 3 residues early in the read; its end comes from the germline J gene. V and J are TRBV11-2 and TRBJ2-3; D may be TRBD2 (6 bases). Germline V gives CDR1 SGHAT, CDR2 FQNNGV. Trimming stripped 2 bases from V and 5 bases from J, with 14 bases between. The CDR3 length is 15 residues. The part of the CDR3 DNA that was read is TGTGCCAGCAGCTTATTATTGTTAGCGGAAGATACG. This sequence encodes CASSLLLLAEDT. The full CDR3 reads CASSLLLLAEDTQYF.

Many counts were recorded for this clone. Coverage ceases 3 residues before the CDR3 finishes, and the germline J gene fills in the end. The chain carries TRBV20-1 and TRBJ2-5, with TRBD2 as a possible D gene (5 bases). The germline V and J ends were trimmed by 6 bases and 2 bases, with 10 bases remaining between them. Germline CDR1 is DFQATT and CDR2 is SNEGSKA (reference sequence). The CDR3 is 12 residues long. The CDR3 here is CSALERQETQYF. CDR3 bases read: TGCAGTGCCCTCGAGCGGCAAGAGACC.

This clone was counted ten times or more. CDR3 bases read: TGTGCCAGCAGAGGACAGGGCGAGGTAGTCACTGAA. The encoded protein is CASRGQGEVVTE. The full CDR3 sequence reads CASRGQGEVVTEAFF. This rearrangement joins TRBV7-9 to TRBJ1-1; 8 bases align to TRBD1. From the germline J gene comes the end of the CDR3, since the read stops 3 residues before it. The CDR3 extends over 15 amino acids. V shed 6 bases and J 4 bases; nucleotides not matched to a gene: 10. Germline values: CDR1 SEHNR, CDR2 FQNEAQ (reference sequence).

In its sample, this clone was seen a few times. The sequenced part of the CDR3 DNA is TGCGCCAGCACCCCGGGACTGAGCTACGAG. Encoded protein: CASTPGLSYE. The CDR3, in full, reads CASTPGLSYEQYF. The V call is TRBV10-2, the J call TRBJ2-7; TRBD2 is a possible D gene (6 bases). The read finishes 3 residues shy of the CDR3 end, and the germline J gene is used to complete it. The CDR3 totals 13 residues. Trimming stripped 7 bases from V and 3 bases from J, with 13 bases between. Germline V gives CDR1 WSHSY, CDR2 SAAADI.

This clone occurred many times. The CDR3 end lies 3 residues beyond the end of the read and is filled in from the germline J gene. The rearrangement joins TRBV11-2 to TRBJ2-7; D is possibly TRBD2 (5 bases). Deletions cut 1 base from V and 6 bases from J, with 7 bases between. This CDR3 spans 12 amino acids. Germline V gene lookup returns CDR1 SGHAT and CDR2 FQNNGV. This chain's CDR3 is CASSLGLSEQYF. The covered CDR3 bases are TGTGCCAGCAGCTTAGGACTATCCGAG.

This clone was detected ten times or more. The read falls 3 residues short of the CDR3 end, and the missing part is taken from the germline J gene. The V and J genes are TRBV13 and TRBJ2-1; TRBD2 might be the D (6 bases). Trimming removed 1 base at V and 7 bases at J, with 20 bases between. CDR3 size: 17 residues. The V gene's germline CDR1 is PRHDT and CDR2 FYEKMQ (reference sequence). The CDR3 sequence is CASSLDGRGPSFNEQFF. The part of the CDR3 DNA that was read is TGTGCCAGCAGCTTAGACGGGCGGGGCCCTAGCTTTAATGAG.

In its sample, this clone was seen many times. The sequence runs out 3 residues before the end of the CDR3; the remainder is reconstructed from the germline J gene. This rearrangement joins TRBV2 to TRBJ2-3, with TRBD2 matching over 8 bases. CDR1 is SNHLY and CDR2 is FYNNEI in the germline V gene. The CDR3 runs 13 residues. With V trimmed by 11 bases and J by 4 bases, 8 bases remained unmatched. The sequenced part of the CDR3 DNA is TGTGCCTTAAGAAGCGGGAGTGCAGATACG. Translating gives CALRSGSADT. The whole CDR3 sequence reads CALRSGSADTQYF.

This clone was counted at least ten times. Read data end 3 residues before the CDR3 end; the end is taken from the germline J gene. The J gene is TRBJ1-4, the V gene TRBV18, with 7 bases fitting TRBD1. The V and J ends lost 3 bases and 6 bases, in that order; junction bases with no gene match: 4. Germline CDR1 reads KGHSH; CDR2 reads LQKENI. The CDR3 covers 14 residues. The CDR3 region is CASSPGTVDEKLFF. CDR3 bases read: TGTGCCAGCTCACCCGGGACAGTTGATGAAAAA.

At least ten counts were recorded for this clone. Sequencing ends 3 residues short of the CDR3 end; the germline J gene provides the rest. The J gene is TRBJ2-2, the V gene TRBV30, with D perhaps TRBD1 (6 bases). Looked up from germline, CDR1 is GTSNPN and CDR2 is SVGIG (reference sequence). The CDR3 covers 14 residues. The V and J ends lost 2 bases and 0 bases respectively, with 7 bases between them. This CDR3 reads CAWSQGTNTGELFF. CDR3 bases read: TGTGCCTGGAGTCAGGGGACGAACACCGGGGAG.